The next 10 T cell receptor beta chains were all read from a single sample in a study of T-cell memory formation after mild COVID-19. TCRdb reprocessed the 5' RACE reads with MiXCR, giving one entry per CDR3 protein. The repertoire consists of 120,000 to 150,000 distinct CDR3 sequences, with 19% occurring once and the leading ten covering around 2.4%. Sequencing was done on a sample of PBMCs or a T cell subset sorted from them (not recorded which). These receptors were taken from an adult woman who had mild COVID-19 (a few samples of this study predate the infection). Cell type and time point are not known.

This clonotype has at least ten counts. The gene calls are TRBV14 and TRBJ2-5, with D unclear. Trimming took 2 bases from V and 4 from J, leaving 14 bases between them. The CDR3 contains 15 residues. CDR1 is SGHDN and CDR2 is FVKESK in the germline V gene. In DNA form, the CDR3 reads TGTGCCAGCAGCCAACGGCGTGGGGTCCGAGAGACCCAGTACTTC. Translation gives CASSQRRGVRETQYF.

This clonotype was seen only a few times. This sequence joins TRBV5-1 and TRBJ2-1, with 8 positions matching TRBD2. Germline CDR1 SGHRS, CDR2 YFSETQ. The J segment lost 12 bases and the V segment lost 1 base, leaving 9 bases of the junction unmatched. CDR3 length: 14 residues. As DNA, the CDR3 is TGCGCCAGCAGCTTGCGAGTAGCGGGAAATCGGCAGTTCTTC. Protein product: CASSLRVAGNRQFF.

The chain links TRBV6-5 to TRBJ2-3, with a weak D call TRBD2 (5 bases). The CDR3 is made up of 15 amino acids. V lost 0 bases, J lost 3 bases, and 10 bases lay in between. Germline values: CDR1 MNHEY, CDR2 SVGAGI. The CDR3 loop reads CASSYSTPGTDTQYF. Here the CDR3 DNA reads TGTGCCAGCAGTTACTCGACACCGGGGACAGATACGCAGTATTTT.

This sequence joins TRBV7-2 and TRBJ1-2, with D maybe TRBD1 (5 bases). V was cut by 5 bases and J by 4 bases, with 20 bases left in between. The CDR3 is 16 residues long. Germline lookup yields CDR1 SGHTA and CDR2 FQGNSA. CDR3 bases: TGTGCCAGCAGCGCGGGCCAGGGCCGTTTCCTCTATGGCTACACCTTC. Translation gives CASSAGQGRFLYGYTF.

This clonotype came up a few times. This sequence joins TRBV9 and TRBJ1-6, with D possibly TRBD1 on 6 matching bases. Germline loops: CDR1 SGDLS, CDR2 YYNGEE. V was pared by 2 bases and J by 6 bases, with 12 bases between. This CDR3 is 15 amino acids long. The CDR3, as DNA: TGTGCCAGCAGCGTGTATGAGGACAGTAATTCACCCCTCCACTTT. Translation: CASSVYEDSNSPLHF.

The CDR3 here is CASSYRTGVGYTF. CDR3 in DNA: TGTGCCAGCAGTTATCGGACAGGGGTTGGCTACACCTTC. The V call is TRBV6-6, the J call TRBJ1-2; 9 positions match TRBD1. CDR1 and CDR2 from the germline V gene are MNHNY and SVGAGI (reference sequence). The length of the CDR3 is 13 residues. The V gene end was trimmed by 3 bases and the J gene end by 7 bases; junction bases not matched to a gene: 3.

V gene TRBV5-1 combines with J gene TRBJ1-4; perhaps TRBD1 as D (5 bases). Germline values: CDR1 SGHRS, CDR2 YFSETQ. V lost 2 bases and J lost 4, with 15 bases in between. This CDR3 is built from 16 residues. CDR3 residues: CASSFRAAGGNEKLFF. In nucleotides, the CDR3 is TGCGCCAGCAGCTTCAGGGCAGCCGGGGGTAATGAAAAACTGTTTTTT.

This sequence joins TRBV9 and TRBJ1-6; D might be TRBD1 (6 bases). V dropped 0 bases and J dropped 9 bases, with 10 bases sitting between them. Per the germline V gene, CDR1 is SGDLS and CDR2 is YYNGEE. The CDR3 totals 14 residues. CDR3 nucleotides: TGTGCCAGCAGCGTAGATTGGGGGCGTTCACCCCTCCACTTT. Protein: CASSVDWGRSPLHF.

The CDR3 DNA follows: TGTGCCAGCAGCCTAGGATTCAGGGGCAGTTGGGATTCCGGGGAGCTGTTTTTT. This translates into CASSLGFRGSWDSGELFF. This chain joins TRBV6-5 and TRBJ2-2; a weak D match, TRBD1 (6 bases). CDR3 length: 18 amino acids. V lost 6 bases and J lost 6, with 26 bases in between. The germline gives CDR1 MNHEY, CDR2 SVGAGI.

The gene calls are TRBV20-1 and TRBJ1-2; perhaps TRBD1 as D (5 bases). With 2 bases removed from V and 3 bases from J, the gap between germline ends came to 13 bases. CDR3 length: 14 amino acids. The germline V gene encodes CDR1 DFQATT and CDR2 SNEGSKA (reference sequence). The CDR3 sequence: CSARPRGGHYGYTF. The CDR3 nucleotides are TGCAGTGCTAGACCCCGGGGGGGTCACTATGGCTACACCTTC.